These 26 T cell receptor beta chains were all obtained from the same sample, sequenced in a study of graft-versus-host responses after intestinal transplantation. Generated by immunoSEQ multiplex PCR, the TCRdb table keeps only in-frame clones and is missing some. The sample lists tens of thousands of clones, over 85% seen once, with around 6.7% in the top ten. The source was bone marrow, collected 700 to 750 days after intestinal transplantation. The receptor source for this set is a human patient who received an intestinal transplant, so some T cells may come from the graft donor.

This sequence joins TRBV7-2 and TRBJ1-2; 8 bases are a match to TRBD1. The trim removed 1 base at V and 4 bases at J, leaving 5 bases unmatched. The CDR3 has 15 residues. The germline V gene has CDR1 SGHTA and CDR2 FQGNSA. The CDR3 reads CASSLGQGILYGYTF. CDR3 DNA sequence: TGTGCCAGCAGCTTAGGACAGGGGATCCTCTATGGCTACACCTTC.

The chain combines TRBV11-2 with TRBJ1-6; tentative D call: TRBD1 (6 bases). Trimming cost V 4 bases and J 6 bases, with 19 bases left between them. Looked up from germline, CDR1 is SGHAT and CDR2 is FQNNGV. This CDR3 is built from 17 residues. As DNA, the CDR3 is TGTGCCAGCAGCTCACAAGGGGGGGCCCTTCCTAATTCACCCCTCCACTTT. This gives the protein CASSSQGGALPNSPLHF.

The chain combines TRBV4-1 with TRBJ2-2; TRBD1 matches 8 bases. CDR3 length equals 17 residues. The germline CDR1 and CDR2 sequences are MGHRA and YSYEKL. V dropped 2 bases and J dropped 7; count of bases not matched to a gene: 12. The CDR3 bases are TGCGCCAGCAGCCAACGTTCGACAGGGGCGGGGATCGGGGAGCTGTTTTTT. Protein: CASSQRSTGAGIGELFF.

This clone was observed a handful of times. The chain employs TRBV29-1 and TRBJ1-1; 9 bases align to TRBD1. V was pared by 7 bases and J by 4 bases, with 4 bases of the junction left unmatched. The length of the CDR3 is 12 residues. Per the germline V gene, CDR1 is SQVTM and CDR2 is ANQGSEA. The CDR3 nucleotides read TGCAGCGGTGGACAGGGGCTCACTGAAGCTTTCTTT. Its translation: CSGGQGLTEAFF.

The chain is built from TRBV6-6 and TRBJ1-3, with TRBD1 identical over 9 bases. Germline loops: CDR1 MNHNY, CDR2 SVGAGI (reference sequence). The length of the CDR3 is 14 residues. The J segment lost 8 bases and the V segment lost 8 bases, leaving 10 bases of the junction unmatched. CDR3 region: CASRTGGLLDTIYF. The CDR3 nucleotides read TGTGCCAGCCGAACAGGGGGCCTCCTGGACACCATATATTTT.

A single count supports this clone. This sequence joins TRBV30 and TRBJ2-5; a weak D match, TRBD1 (6 bases). There are 11 residues in the CDR3. The germline V gene encodes CDR1 GTSNPN and CDR2 SVGIG (reference sequence). Trimming stripped 4 bases from V and 5 bases from J, with 8 bases between. The CDR3 coding sequence is TGTGCCTGGACAGGGGTCGAGACCCAGTACTTC. It is translated as CAWTGVETQYF.

V and J are TRBV5-6 and TRBJ1-2, with D unresolved. The germline V gene encodes CDR1 SGHDT and CDR2 YYEEEE. The V end lost 4 bases, the J end lost 4 bases, and 8 bases lay between the germline ends. This CDR3 region has 12 residues. The CDR3 bases are TGTGCCAGCAGCCCAGGATCCTATGGCTACACCTTC. Translated, it gives CASSPGSYGYTF.

This chain uses TRBV6-6 with TRBJ2-7; D perhaps matches TRBD1 (5 bases). The CDR3 runs to 13 residues. Trimming took off 5 bases at V and 12 bases at J, with 20 bases between the two ends. Germline assignment: CDR1 MNHNY and CDR2 SVGAGI (reference sequence). The CDR3 DNA reads as TGTGCCAGCAGTCAGACAGACCGGCGCGTCCTGTACTTC. The encoded protein is CASSQTDRRVLYF.

This chain connects TRBV7-3 to TRBJ2-2; 7 bases fit TRBD2. The CDR3 covers 16 residues. Germline CDR1 reads SGHTA; CDR2 reads FQGTGA. Germline trimming cut 4 bases from V and 0 bases from J; bases unmatched to any gene: 5. The CDR3, as DNA: TGTGCCAGCAGCTGGGAGGGCGGGGCGAACACCGGGGAGCTGTTTTTT. Translated, it gives CASSWEGGANTGELFF.

The rearrangement joins TRBV6-6 to TRBJ1-2, with no clear D. With 6 bases removed from V and 7 bases from J, the gap between germline ends came to 15 bases. The CDR3 is made up of 13 amino acids. Germline CDR1 MNHNY, CDR2 SVGAGI (reference sequence). This chain's CDR3 is CASRAADSIGYTF. CDR3 sequence (DNA): TGTGCCAGCAGGGCGGCGGATAGTATTGGCTACACCTTC.

V is TRBV7-9 and J is TRBJ1-1; tentatively, D is TRBD1 (6 bases). Germline V gene data show CDR1 as SEHNR and CDR2 as FQNEAQ (reference sequence). Trimming took 5 bases from V and 0 from J, leaving 16 bases between them. This CDR3 comprises 16 residues. This CDR3 is CASSPQGSYMNTEAFF. The CDR3 DNA sequence: TGTGCCAGCAGCCCCCAGGGGAGTTACATGAACACTGAAGCTTTCTTT.

The gene calls are TRBV5-1 and TRBJ1-4; TRBD1 might be the D (6 bases). Trimming took off 0 bases at V and 6 bases at J, with 12 bases between the two ends. CDR1 and CDR2 from the germline V gene are SGHRS and YFSETQ. This CDR3 is built from 15 residues. CDR3 DNA sequence: TGCGCCAGCAGCTTGGAGACAGGAAGAGATGAAAAACTGTTTTTT. Translation: CASSLETGRDEKLFF. The full variable domain, its missing parts supplied by reference TRBV5-1 and TRBJ1-4, is KAGVTQTPRYLIKTRGQQVTLSCSPISGHRSVSWYQQTPGQGLQFLFEYFSETQRNKGNFPGRFSGRQFSNSRSEMNVSTLELGDSALYLCASSLETGRDEKLFFGSGTQLSVL.

The chain couples TRBV25-1 to TRBJ2-3; D is uncertain. The CDR3 is 14 amino acids. Per the germline V gene, CDR1 is MGHDK and CDR2 is SYGVNS. Between the trimmed V and J ends, which lost 11 bases and 2 bases, there was a span of 17 bases. The CDR3 bases are TGTGCCTCAACTGGGCAGAAAAACACAGATACGCAGTATTTT. This codes for CASTGQKNTDTQYF.

This clone was seen just once. The rearrangement uses TRBV7-9 and TRBJ2-7; the D is unclear. The CDR3 is 13 amino acids. Germline loops: CDR1 SEHNR, CDR2 FQNEAQ (reference sequence). The V and J ends lost 5 bases and 6 bases respectively, with 14 bases between them. The DNA of the CDR3 is TGTGCCAGCAGCCCCCTGCGGTGGGTCGAGCAGTACTTC. Its translation is CASSPLRWVEQYF.

CDR3 DNA sequence: TGCGCCAGCACCCTAAACAGGGAGGGAGGCTACACCTTC. It is translated as CASTLNREGGYTF. The chain couples TRBV10-2 to TRBJ1-2, with a tentative D call TRBD1 (6 bases). With 7 bases removed from V and 8 bases from J, the gap between germline ends came to 17 bases. The CDR3 extends over 13 amino acids. From germline, CDR1 is WSHSY and CDR2 SAAADI.

CDR3 nucleotide sequence: TGTGCCAGCAGTTACGTATCCCCCGGGGAGCTGTTTTTT. It translates to CASSYVSPGELFF. The V gene is TRBV6-5, the J gene TRBJ2-2; D gene uncertain. The germline V gene encodes CDR1 MNHEY and CDR2 SVGAGI. The CDR3 consists of 13 residues. Trimming pared 2 bases from V and 6 bases from J, leaving 7 bases between.

V usage is TRBV29-1 and J usage is TRBJ2-7; TRBD1 agrees at 8 bases. Looked up from germline, CDR1 is SQVTM and CDR2 is ANQGSEA. The trim removed 2 bases at V and 4 bases at J, leaving 10 bases unmatched. The CDR3 contains 15 residues. The CDR3 bases are TGCAGCGTTGAATTCGTTGACGACAGGGGTTACGAGCAGTACTTC. Its protein product is CSVEFVDDRGYEQYF.

The V and J genes are TRBV19 and TRBJ1-3; D unresolved. V gave up 1 base and J gave up 0 bases, with 4 bases separating them. The length of the CDR3 is 14 residues. Germline-derived CDR1 and CDR2 are LNHDA and SQIVND (reference sequence). The CDR3 loop is CASSIGGSGNTIYF. The CDR3 DNA is TGTGCCAGTAGTATAGGGGGCTCTGGAAACACCATATATTTT.

This chain links TRBV7-2 with TRBJ2-3, with TRBD1 identical over 9 bases. V dropped 2 bases and J dropped 4; count of bases not matched to a gene: 7. This CDR3 has 16 amino acids. The germline gives CDR1 SGHTA, CDR2 FQGNSA. The CDR3 region is CASSLLWTGVSDTQYF. The DNA for the CDR3 is TGTGCCAGCAGCTTACTTTGGACAGGGGTATCAGATACGCAGTATTTT. The full variable domain, completed using reference TRBV7-2 and TRBJ2-3, is GAGVSQSPSNKVTEKGKDVELRCDPISGHTALYWYRQSLGQGLEFLIYFQGNSAPDKSGLPSDRFSAERTGGSVSTLTIQRTQQEDSAVYLCASSLLWTGVSDTQYFGPGTRLTVL.

The rearrangement uses TRBV6-1 and TRBJ2-7; D call uncertain. This CDR3 has 10 residues. The germline CDR1 and CDR2 sequences are MNHNS and SASEGT. Between the trimmed V and J ends, which lost 9 bases and 1 base, there was a span of 4 bases. The CDR3 here is CASGSYEQYF. The CDR3 coding sequence is TGTGCCAGTGGGTCCTACGAGCAGTACTTC.

The chain is built from TRBV6-5 and TRBJ1-4; weak D call: TRBD1 (5 bases). The CDR3 sequence is 15 residues long. The germline gives CDR1 MNHEY, CDR2 SVGAGI. Between the trimmed V and J ends, which lost 3 bases and 7 bases, there was a span of 15 bases. CDR3 sequence: CASSYLWGGGEKLFF. The CDR3, as DNA: TGTGCCAGCAGTTATTTATGGGGCGGGGGTGAAAAACTGTTTTTT.

The chain links TRBV28 to TRBJ2-7; possible D gene TRBD2, 5 bases. Germline CDR1 reads MDHEN; CDR2 reads SYDVKM. V dropped 8 bases and J dropped 4 bases, with 6 bases sitting between them. This CDR3 spans 10 amino acids. CDR3 DNA: TGTGCCAGCCGGGGATACGAGCAGTACTTC. This encodes CASRGYEQYF.

The chain is built from TRBV29-1 and TRBJ2-1; tentatively, D is TRBD2 (5 bases). V was trimmed by 2 bases and J by 4 bases, leaving 12 bases between them. The CDR3 contains 14 residues. Germline-derived CDR1 and CDR2 are SQVTM and ANQGSEA. CDR3 loop: CSVEQRLVYNEQFF. Here the CDR3 DNA reads TGCAGCGTTGAACAGCGGTTGGTGTACAATGAGCAGTTCTTC.

This rearrangement joins TRBV4-1 to TRBJ2-5; no clear D. Germline V lookup: CDR1 MGHRA, CDR2 YSYEKL. The V and J ends lost 5 bases and 2 bases respectively, with 6 bases between them. The CDR3 is 12 residues long. The CDR3 DNA reads TGCGCCAGCAGCAAGCCTCAAGAGACCCAGTACTTC. Encoded protein: CASSKPQETQYF.

The V gene is TRBV27, the J gene TRBJ1-2; no reliable D call. CDR3 size: 21 residues. Between the trimmed V and J ends, which lost 3 bases and 0 bases, there was a span of 29 bases. Germline CDR1 MNHEY, CDR2 SMNVEV (reference sequence). CDR3 sequence reads: CASSFRRPAAPSGTTNYGYTF. The CDR3 coding sequence is TGTGCCAGCAGTTTTAGGAGGCCAGCCGCACCATCAGGTACTACTAACTATGGCTACACCTTC.

The chain uses TRBV6-4 and TRBJ2-2; D not certain. V dropped 2 bases and J dropped 8 bases, with 9 bases sitting between them. Germline lookup yields CDR1 MRHNA and CDR2 SNTAGT. The length of the CDR3 is 13 residues. CDR3 sequence (DNA): TGTGCCAGCAGTGACCTCCCTGGGGGGGAGCTGTTTTTT. This translates into CASSDLPGGELFF.